Listed here is a single T cell receptor (beta chain). Its antigen target is currently unknown. The CDR3 does not close with the conserved phenylalanine or tryptophan, likely indicating a read error. What this sample's time point label stands for: persistent/refractory GD, antithyroid drugs over 5 years with positive TRAb. RNA was extracted from PBMCs in TRIzol for both TCR sequencing and RNA sequencing. Graves' disease was diagnosed according to American Thyroid Association guidelines. Patients were recruited from an endocrinology department in Xi'an, China. Each patient gave about 9.1 milliliters of peripheral blood, collected in an EDTA anticoagulant tube. PBMCs were isolated by Ficoll Paque Plus density gradient separation without further T cell sorting. An Agilent 2100 Bioanalyzer and agarose gel were used to check RNA quality, and a NanoDrop 2000 was used to measure RNA concentration. Inclusive of both ends, the CDR3 amounts to 14 amino acids. The sequence is cut down to CDR3 DNA, 42 bases in frame from base 1. The germline ends are 5 bases apart after V is trimmed by 2 bases and J by 0 bases.

This record comes from a study of regulatory T cells in long-lasting Graves disease (dated by TCRdb to about 2021). In the study overall: Persistent Graves' disease meant more than 5 years of antithyroid drug treatment with TSH receptor autoantibodies that stayed positive. This study used TCR sequencing and RNA sequencing of peripheral blood to compare persistent Graves' disease patients against newly diagnosed Graves' disease patients. The study was registered as a clinical trial and conducted in China. A total of around 35 samples underwent TCR sequencing: about 13 from persistent and roughly 20 from newly diagnosed Graves' disease patients. Persistent Graves' disease patients in the clinical cohort had taken antithyroid drugs for 9 to 11 years on average.

What the research found in general, with its limitations: Only the TCR beta chain was sequenced and analyzed. More public clonotypes were shared among persistent patients (around 2,600) than among newly diagnosed patients (more than 950). Compared with newly diagnosed patients, patients with persistent Graves' disease had lower TCR Shannon entropy and fewer highly expanded clones, which suggests clonal expansion. Preferential use of TRBV28, TRBJ1-2 and TRBJ2-5 was observed in persistent disease, whereas TRBV20-1 and TRBJ2-1 were favored in newly diagnosed disease. Only peripheral blood was studied, because thyroid tissue, the primary lesion, was inaccessible. The authors acknowledged the small sample size as a limitation that may reduce accuracy.

Library preparation was by multiplex PCR. These reads were obtained on an Illumina HiSeq 4000. TCR beta libraries were built with iRepertoire HTBI primers and Arm-PCR amplification of CDR3 regions. Gel purification was performed on PCR products prior to sequencing. The authors' analysis ran thus. A total of roughly 58 TRBV and more than twelve TRBJ segments were identified across samples and were used for gene usage analysis of CDR3 amino acid clonotypes. COPE and FqMerger were used to merge the filtered high-quality paired reads into contigs. BLAST was used to align contigs to IMGT TRBV, TRBD and TRBJ reference genes, and CDR3 was defined according to IMGT. Highly expanded clones were defined as clonotypes with a frequency above 0.1%. Shannon entropy was used to measure repertoire diversity, and the Gini coefficient was used to measure V-J evenness. Public clonotypes were defined as clonotypes shared by more than one individual. TCRdb reprocessing: public reads trimmed at Q25 with fastp, clones called with MiXCR, in-frame beta chains kept. Entries that share a CDR3 protein sequence are merged under the most common genes and DNA. The authors' filters were not applied to this entry. Across this sample there are hundreds of thousands of distinct CDR3 sequences, with roughly 20% seen only once. The top ten clones comprise about 20% of the sample.

The source material was peripheral blood mononuclear cells (PBMCs), sampled when the disease was refractory, from a patient treated with antithyroid drugs. The chain couples TRBV12-3 or TRBV12-4 to TRBJ1-5; no D gene can be assigned with confidence. The sequence was collected from a female donor with Graves disease. The nucleotide sequence reads as follows: TGTGCCAGCAGTTTATTTTATAGCAATCAGCCCCAGCATCTT. Its translation reads: CASSLFYSNQPQHL.